The 28 T cell receptor beta chains in this list originate from one sample, sequenced in a study of blood T cell repertoires in COVID-19. Assay: immunoSEQ multiplex PCR; the TCRdb copy retains only in-frame clones and omits some. The table has approximately 50,000 clones, 90% seen once. Sequenced sample: peripheral blood. Receptors originate from a human donor in a cohort sampled during active COVID-19.

The chain combines TRBV6-5 with TRBJ2-7, with D perhaps matching TRBD1 (5 bases). CDR1 is MNHEY, CDR2 SVGAGI, per germline. The CDR3 length is 14 residues. V was clipped by 8 bases and J by 2 bases, with 16 bases between them. CDR3 sequence (DNA): TGTGCCAGCTCCGACAGTTTGGGGACCTACGAGCAGTACGTC. It specifies CASSDSLGTYEQYV.

This clone was observed a single time. This sequence joins TRBV5-4 and TRBJ2-7, with 11 bases fitting TRBD1. Trimming cost V 2 bases and J 7 bases; bases outside gene matches: 8. Germline V gene sequence: CDR1 SGHNT, CDR2 YYREEE (reference sequence). The CDR3 covers 15 residues. CDR3 coding DNA: TGTGCCAGCAGCTTACACGGACAGGGGGCGTCAGAGCAGTACTTC. Its protein is CASSLHGQGASEQYF.

This clone was seen just once. The gene calls are TRBV5-4 and TRBJ2-7, with TRBD2 matching 7 bases. V shed 4 bases, J shed 0 bases, and the junction held 4 bases outside the gene matches. CDR3 length equals 14 residues. Germline V gene lookup returns CDR1 SGHNT and CDR2 YYREEE (reference sequence). The CDR3 DNA reads as TGTGCCAGCAGCGGCGGGGGACTCTCCTACGAGCAGTACTTC. Its translation: CASSGGGLSYEQYF. Variable domain in full (rest from reference TRBV5-4 and TRBJ2-7): ETGVTQSPTHLIKTRGQQVTLRCSSQSGHNTVSWYQQALGQGPQFIFQYYREEENGRGNFPPRFSGLQFPNYSSELNVNALELDDSALYLCASSGGGLSYEQYFGPGTRLTVT.

J is TRBJ1-2 and V is TRBV5-1; 10 bases are shared with TRBD1. Unmatched junction bases numbered 7, after V lost 1 base and J lost 4 bases. Germline assignment: CDR1 SGHRS and CDR2 YFSETQ. The CDR3 is 16 amino acids. The CDR3 loop reads CASSLRGQGRIYGYTF. The CDR3 nucleotides are TGCGCCAGCAGCTTGCGGGGACAGGGGAGAATCTATGGCTACACCTTC.

This clone appeared once. The chain recombines TRBV27 with TRBJ2-7, with TRBD2 identical over 13 bases. J gave up 3 bases and V 5 bases, and 4 bases lay outside the gene matches. Germline loops: CDR1 MNHEY, CDR2 SMNVEV (reference sequence). This CDR3 has 15 amino acids. DNA for the CDR3: TGTGCCAGCAGTCCGGGGACTAGCGGGAACTACGAGCAGTACTTC. This sequence encodes CASSPGTSGNYEQYF.

The CDR3 DNA sequence: TGTGCCAGTAGTTTGATCCAATATCGGGCGGGTGTAGACAATGAGCAGTTCTTC. It encodes CASSLIQYRAGVDNEQFF. The chain is built from TRBV19 and TRBJ2-1, with D perhaps matching TRBD2 (5 bases). CDR3 length equals 18 residues. Trimming removed 5 bases at V and 5 bases at J, with 25 bases between. Germline CDR1 and CDR2: LNHDA and SQIVND (reference sequence).

This rearrangement joins TRBV4-2 to TRBJ1-1, with D tentatively TRBD1 (6 bases). Looked up from germline, CDR1 is LGHNA and CDR2 is YNFKEQ. V gave up 1 base and J gave up 3 bases, with 9 bases separating them. The CDR3 sequence is 14 residues long. CDR3 DNA: TGTGCCAGCAGCCAAGTGGCAGGGGACACTGAAGCTTTCTTT. Translating gives CASSQVAGDTEAFF.

The gene calls are TRBV7-2 and TRBJ1-2; possible D gene TRBD1, 5 bases. Germline CDR1 is SGHTA and CDR2 is FQGNSA. The V end lost 1 base, the J end lost 3 bases, and 12 bases lay between the germline ends. The CDR3 is 15 residues long. CDR3 sequence reads: CASSLDPKGHYGYTF. As DNA, the CDR3 is TGTGCCAGCAGCTTAGACCCAAAGGGGCACTATGGCTACACCTTC.

V usage is TRBV18 and J usage is TRBJ2-2, with a weak D call TRBD1 (5 bases). This CDR3 is built from 12 residues. Germline CDR1 is KGHSH and CDR2 is LQKENI. V gave up 4 bases and J gave up 6 bases, with 6 bases separating them. CDR3: CASSQGAGELFF. The CDR3 DNA reads as TGTGCCAGCTCACAAGGGGCCGGGGAGCTGTTTTTT. The full variable domain, its missing parts supplied by reference TRBV18 and TRBJ2-2, is NAGVMQNPRHLVRRRGQEARLRCSPMKGHSHVYWYRQLPEEGLKFMVYLQKENIIDESGMPKERFSAEFPKEGPSILRIQQVVRGDSAAYFCASSQGAGELFFGEGSRLTVL.

This sequence joins TRBV6-5 and TRBJ1-3, with a weak D call TRBD1 (5 bases). The CDR3 totals 16 residues. Trimming removed 1 base from V and 4 bases from J, with 14 bases in between. The germline gives CDR1 MNHEY, CDR2 SVGAGI. The CDR3 DNA sequence: TGTGCCAGCAGTTACTTCCCGTCGACAGCGGGAAACACCATATATTTT. This sequence encodes CASSYFPSTAGNTIYF.

This clone was detected only once. V is TRBV28 and J is TRBJ2-3; 11 bases map to TRBD2. In germline, CDR1 is MDHEN, CDR2 SYDVKM. This CDR3 is 17 amino acids long. After removal of 3 bases from V and 0 bases from J, the junction contained 5 bases not matched to a gene. The CDR3 coding sequence is TGTGCCAGCAGTTTTCCAGGACTAGCGGGTAGCACAGATACGCAGTATTTT. This encodes CASSFPGLAGSTDTQYF.

This chain connects TRBV28 to TRBJ2-6; D is undetermined. There are 18 residues in the CDR3. CDR1 and CDR2 (germline): MDHEN, SYDVKM. The ends were cut back, 2 bases at V and 0 bases at J, with 14 bases in the middle. The CDR3, as DNA: TGTGCCAGCAGTTTAATGTACAGCAAAAACTCTGGGGCCAACGTCCTGACTTTC. Protein: CASSLMYSKNSGANVLTF.

This chain joins TRBV5-1 and TRBJ1-2; D unclear. Deletions cut 0 bases from V and 7 bases from J, with 10 bases between. CDR3 size: 13 residues. The germline V gene encodes CDR1 SGHRS and CDR2 YFSETQ. CDR3 residues: CASSLAGIRGYTF. DNA for the CDR3: TGCGCCAGCAGCTTGGCGGGGATCCGTGGCTACACCTTC.

V and J are TRBV24-1 and TRBJ2-2; TRBD2 is a possible D gene (6 bases). Trimming removed 7 bases from V and 5 bases from J, with 19 bases in between. This CDR3 has 16 residues. Germline V gene sequence: CDR1 KGHDR, CDR2 SFDVKD. The CDR3 DNA reads TGTGCCACCAGGCAAACGCGTGGAGGGGTAACCGGGGAGCTGTTTTTT. It specifies CATRQTRGGVTGELFF.

The chain uses TRBV6-5 and TRBJ2-7, with TRBD1 identical over 7 bases. The CDR3 spans 14 residues. Germline loops: CDR1 MNHEY, CDR2 SVGAGI. The V and J ends lost 1 base and 5 bases, in that order; junction bases with no gene match: 5. CDR3 protein: CASSYWTQGDEQYF. DNA for the CDR3: TGTGCCAGCAGTTACTGGACGCAGGGGGACGAGCAGTACTTC.

The chain carries TRBV19 and TRBJ2-3; TRBD2 might be the D (5 bases). The germline V and J ends were trimmed by 4 bases and 2 bases, with 16 bases remaining between them. The germline gives CDR1 LNHDA, CDR2 SQIVND (reference sequence). The CDR3 has 16 residues. The CDR3 DNA is TGTGCCAGTAGTAGCGGACTTTTACGACTCACAGATACGCAGTATTTT. This gives the protein CASSSGLLRLTDTQYF.

V is TRBV28 and J is TRBJ1-1; the match to TRBD1 covers 8 bases. The CDR3 spans 14 residues. V trimming: 3 bases; J trimming: 4 bases; junction bases outside the gene matches: 4. Germline loops: CDR1 MDHEN, CDR2 SYDVKM. CDR3 loop: CASSLGQVSTEAFF. The CDR3 DNA sequence: TGTGCCAGCAGTTTGGGACAGGTGAGCACTGAAGCTTTCTTT.

The genes are TRBV6-5 and TRBJ2-4; the D is unclear. Between the trimmed V and J ends, which lost 6 bases and 6 bases, there was a span of 3 bases. Germline assignment: CDR1 MNHEY and CDR2 SVGAGI. The CDR3 totals 10 residues. The chain's CDR3 is CASSSNIQYF. CDR3 nucleotides: TGTGCCAGCAGCTCAAACATTCAGTACTTC.

On this clone: Within the sample, other DNA sequences also encode this same CDR3. The chain has TRBV4-1 and TRBJ2-5; 10 nucleotides match TRBD2. V lost 6 bases and J lost 6; bases outside the gene matches: 10. Germline CDR1 reads MGHRA; CDR2 reads YSYEKL. The CDR3 contains 15 residues. The DNA for the CDR3 is TGCGCCAGCAGAACACGAGCGGGAGGGCCGAAGACCCAGTACTTC. Its translation is CASRTRAGGPKTQYF.

The rearrangement uses TRBV25-1 and TRBJ1-6, with D unclear. Between the trimmed V and J ends, which lost 5 bases and 3 bases, there was a span of 2 bases. The V gene's germline CDR1 is MGHDK and CDR2 SYGVNS. The CDR3 consists of 12 residues. The CDR3 here is CASSRYNSPLHF. The CDR3 DNA follows: TGTGCCAGCAGTCGCTATAATTCACCCCTCCACTTT.

V gene TRBV27 combines with J gene TRBJ2-7, with D possibly being TRBD1 (6 bases). V lost 3 bases to trimming and J lost 0 bases, with 9 bases between them. Germline assignment: CDR1 MNHEY and CDR2 SMNVEV (reference sequence). The CDR3 spans 14 residues. CDR3 sequence: CASSFSRGSYEQYF. The CDR3 DNA reads as TGTGCCAGCAGTTTCTCCAGGGGCTCCTACGAGCAGTACTTC.

There are a few counts of this clone. This chain joins TRBV29-1 and TRBJ1-1; D call uncertain. V lost 4 bases and J lost 1, with 16 bases in between. The CDR3 consists of 15 residues. From germline, CDR1 is SQVTM and CDR2 ANQGSEA. The CDR3 DNA reads TGCAGCGTTGCCCTAGATTTCCTAGAGAACACTGAAGCTTTCTTT. It translates to CSVALDFLENTEAFF.

The chain recombines TRBV6-5 with TRBJ2-3; TRBD2 agrees at 7 bases. The germline CDR1 and CDR2 sequences are MNHEY and SVGAGI. CDR3 length: 14 residues. Losses at the gene ends were 5 bases for V and 1 base for J; bases not matched to a gene: 3. CDR3 amino acids: CASSRTSGTDTQYF. The CDR3 DNA sequence: TGTGCCAGCAGTCGAACTAGCGGCACAGATACGCAGTATTTT.

This chain uses TRBV3-1 (or the pseudogene TRBV3-2) with TRBJ2-7; D possibly corresponds to TRBD2 (6 bases). Trimming took off 8 bases at V and 6 bases at J, with 23 bases between the two ends. This CDR3 is built from 15 residues. Germline-derived CDR1 and CDR2 are LGHDT and YNNKEL (reference sequence). The CDR3 sequence: CASSQEGLQRSEQYF. CDR3 sequence (DNA): TGTGCCAGCTCCCAAGAGGGACTCCAAAGAAGCGAGCAGTACTTC.

The V call is TRBV11-3, the J call TRBJ2-1; 7 bases match TRBD2. Trimming at V came to 4 bases and at J to 4 bases, leaving 7 bases not matched to a gene. The CDR3 has 15 residues. Germline values: CDR1 SGHNT, CDR2 YENEEA. The chain's CDR3 is CASSSLAAKYNEQFF. CDR3 DNA sequence: TGTGCCAGCAGCTCTCTAGCGGCTAAATACAATGAGCAGTTCTTC.

The CDR3 sequence is CAISESSGSDEQYF. The CDR3 DNA follows: TGTGCCATCAGTGAGTCGAGCGGGAGTGACGAGCAGTACTTC. The gene calls are TRBV10-3 and TRBJ2-7; 8 nucleotides line up with TRBD2. Trimming at V came to 0 bases and at J to 5 bases, leaving 3 bases not matched to a gene. CDR1 is ENHRY and CDR2 is SYGVKD in the germline V gene. This CDR3 has 14 amino acids.

V and J are TRBV2 and TRBJ2-7; the match to TRBD2 covers 11 bases. CDR3 length: 19 residues. Germline V gene lookup returns CDR1 SNHLY and CDR2 FYNNEI. With 5 bases clipped from V and 6 bases from J, the junction kept 21 bases outside the gene matches. The CDR3 nucleotides read TGTGCCAGCAGTCCCCGACAGATACTAGCGGGAGAGGTAGGTCTCGAGCAGTACGTC. Residues: CASSPRQILAGEVGLEQYV.

This sequence joins TRBV19 and TRBJ1-6; D is possibly TRBD1 (6 bases). The CDR3 is 15 residues long. CDR1 LNHDA and CDR2 SQIVND come from the germline V gene (reference sequence). V lost 4 bases, J lost 9 bases, and 16 bases lay in between. CDR3 in DNA: TGTGCCAGTAGTACCTTACAGGGTCCTCCTTCACCCCTCCACTTT. This codes for CASSTLQGPPSPLHF.